This TCR beta chain was captured by sequencing in a study of T cell clones after liver transplantation. Clones were sequenced by immunoSEQ multiplex PCR, and TCRdb holds only the in-frame ones, with some missing. The sample has tens of thousands of clones, 70% to 80% seen once. This CDR3 region has 16 residues. The junction had 10 bases not matched to a gene; V was cut back by 6 bases and J by 4 bases. Germline V lookup: CDR1 LNHDA, CDR2 SQIVND (reference sequence). The TCR sequence derives from a human donor who received a liver transplant. The gene calls are TRBV19 and TRBJ1-2; TRBD1 agrees at 11 bases. The source material was CD4+ T cells from blood, sampled before liver transplant. The CDR3 DNA follows: TGTGCCAGTAGAGCTACCGGGACAGGGGGTGGCTATGGCTACACCTTC. It yields the protein CASRATGTGGGYGYTF.